A selection of T cell receptor beta chains follows, all from one sample in a study of CD8 T cells in Susac syndrome. TCRdb re-derived calls from the immunoSEQ multiplex PCR reads in MiXCR, one entry per CDR3 protein. The table has roughly 200,000 distinct CDR3 sequences, around 95% seen once. The material sequenced was CD4+ T cells from PBMCs. These TCRs come from a human donor with multiple sclerosis. Both conserved end residues are part of each CDR3. The order of the fields is V gene, D gene, J gene, clone size, CDR3 DNA, CDR3 protein. D genes are given only for firm matches. Clone size is shown for a subset of rows, as once, few, many or a class of expanded clone.

v_gene: TRBV30; d_gene: TRBD2; j_gene: TRBJ2-1; abundance: NA; CDR3nt: TGTGCCTTTAGACTAGCGGGGGGGCTTGAGCAGTTCTTC; CDR3aa: CAFRLAGGLEQFF
v_gene: TRBV6-1; d_gene: NA; j_gene: TRBJ1-6; abundance: NA; CDR3nt: TGTGCCAGCAGTGAAGTGGAGGCTCATAATTCACCCCTCCACTTT; CDR3aa: CASSEVEAHNSPLHF
v_gene: TRBV4-2; d_gene: NA; j_gene: TRBJ1-2; abundance: NA; CDR3nt: TGTGCCAGCAGCCAAGATGCGAGCTTAGCTAACTATGGCTACACCTTC; CDR3aa: CASSQDASLANYGYTF
v_gene: TRBV29-1; d_gene: NA; j_gene: TRBJ1-1; abundance: NA; CDR3nt: TGCAGCGTTGAACAAGCGACCAGGTACACTGAAGCTTTCTTT; CDR3aa: CSVEQATRYTEAFF
v_gene: TRBV29-1; d_gene: NA; j_gene: TRBJ2-5; abundance: NA; CDR3nt: TGCAGCGTCGTCCAGGGCCCCCAAGAGACCCAGTACTTC; CDR3aa: CSVVQGPQETQYF
v_gene: TRBV30; d_gene: TRBD1; j_gene: TRBJ1-1; abundance: NA; CDR3nt: TGTGCCTGGAGTGCCAGGGGGATGAACACTGAAGCTTTCTTT; CDR3aa: CAWSARGMNTEAFF
v_gene: TRBV7-7; d_gene: NA; j_gene: TRBJ2-1; abundance: NA; CDR3nt: TGTGCTAGCAGCCACGGGGTGTCAAATGAGCAGTTCTTC; CDR3aa: CASSHGVSNEQFF
v_gene: TRBV15; d_gene: TRBD1; j_gene: TRBJ1-2; abundance: NA; CDR3nt: TGTGCCACCAGCAGAGATCCAGGGGGCTATGGCTACACCTTC; CDR3aa: CATSRDPGGYGYTF
v_gene: TRBV19; d_gene: NA; j_gene: TRBJ2-1; abundance: NA; CDR3nt: TGTGCCAGTAGTATAGAGGGGGTCGTGGCTGAGCAGTTCTTC; CDR3aa: CASSIEGVVAEQFF
v_gene: TRBV30; d_gene: NA; j_gene: TRBJ1-5; abundance: NA; CDR3nt: TGTGCCTGGAGTGCCCCAGGGACGGCGCACAATCAGCCCCAGCATTTT; CDR3aa: CAWSAPGTAHNQPQHF
v_gene: TRBV15; d_gene: NA; j_gene: TRBJ1-1; abundance: NA; CDR3nt: TGTGCCACCAGCAGAAGAGGGAATACAGCTTTCTTT; CDR3aa: CATSRRGNTAFF
v_gene: TRBV27; d_gene: NA; j_gene: TRBJ2-1; abundance: NA; CDR3nt: TGTGCCAGCAGTTTATCGAGCCCAGCGGGCCCCCACAATGAGCAGTTCTTC; CDR3aa: CASSLSSPAGPHNEQFF
v_gene: TRBV7-2; d_gene: NA; j_gene: TRBJ1-6; abundance: NA; CDR3nt: TGTGCCAGCAGCCAGGGACACTCCTATAATTCACCCCTCCACTTT; CDR3aa: CASSQGHSYNSPLHF
v_gene: TRBV9; d_gene: NA; j_gene: TRBJ1-3; abundance: NA; CDR3nt: TGTGCCTCCTCGGAGCGTGGAAACACCATATATTTT; CDR3aa: CASSERGNTIYF
v_gene: TRBV29-1; d_gene: TRBD2; j_gene: TRBJ2-7; abundance: once; CDR3nt: TGCAGCGTTGAACCCGGACAGTTTACTAGCGGGGGCTACGAGCAGTACTTC; CDR3aa: CSVEPGQFTSGGYEQYF
v_gene: TRBV18; d_gene: NA; j_gene: TRBJ2-3; abundance: NA; CDR3nt: TGTGCCAGCTCACCACCGTACGACTGGAGCACAGATACGCAGTATTTT; CDR3aa: CASSPPYDWSTDTQYF
v_gene: TRBV30; d_gene: TRBD1; j_gene: TRBJ1-2; abundance: NA; CDR3nt: TGTGCCTGGACCCGACAGGGTGACTATGGCTACACCTTC; CDR3aa: CAWTRQGDYGYTF
v_gene: TRBV2; d_gene: NA; j_gene: TRBJ1-5; abundance: NA; CDR3nt: TGTGCCAGCAGTGGGGCAGCATATAGCAATCAGCCCCAGCATTTT; CDR3aa: CASSGAAYSNQPQHF
v_gene: TRBV7-9; d_gene: NA; j_gene: TRBJ2-7; abundance: NA; CDR3nt: TGTGCCAGCCAAGGCTGGCCGGCGGGGAGCGAGCAGTACTTC; CDR3aa: CASQGWPAGSEQYF
v_gene: TRBV25-1; d_gene: NA; j_gene: TRBJ2-3; abundance: NA; CDR3nt: TGTGCCAGCAGTGGGTCCCGGGGCGCAGATACGCAGTATTTT; CDR3aa: CASSGSRGADTQYF
v_gene: TRBV27; d_gene: NA; j_gene: TRBJ2-1; abundance: NA; CDR3nt: TGTGCCGACGGGGTCTCCTACAATGAGCAGTTCTTC; CDR3aa: CADGVSYNEQFF
v_gene: TRBV7-2; d_gene: NA; j_gene: TRBJ2-7; abundance: few; CDR3nt: TGTGCCAGCAGCTTGAGCGGGTCCTACGAGCAGTACTTC; CDR3aa: CASSLSGSYEQYF
v_gene: TRBV3-1; d_gene: NA; j_gene: TRBJ1-1; abundance: NA; CDR3nt: TGTGCCAGCAGCCAAGTTCCCGGGGAGGGAAGTTCGACTGAAGCTTTCTTT; CDR3aa: CASSQVPGEGSSTEAFF
v_gene: TRBV20-1; d_gene: NA; j_gene: TRBJ2-5; abundance: NA; CDR3nt: TGCAGTGCTAGGAGGGGGGAGGGAGCGGGAGAGACCCAGTACTTC; CDR3aa: CSARRGEGAGETQYF
v_gene: TRBV4-3; d_gene: TRBD2; j_gene: TRBJ2-1; abundance: NA; CDR3nt: TGCGCCAGCAGCGCGGCGGGACTAGCGAACAATGAGCAGTTCTTC; CDR3aa: CASSAAGLANNEQFF
v_gene: TRBV29-1; d_gene: TRBD1; j_gene: TRBJ2-1; abundance: NA; CDR3nt: TGCAGCGTTGAATGGACAGGAAAGTACAATGAGCAGTTCTTC; CDR3aa: CSVEWTGKYNEQFF
v_gene: TRBV30; d_gene: TRBD1; j_gene: TRBJ1-1; abundance: NA; CDR3nt: TGTGCCGGGAAATTAGGGGACAGAATGAACACTGAAGCTTTCTTT; CDR3aa: CAGKLGDRMNTEAFF
v_gene: TRBV20-1; d_gene: TRBD2; j_gene: TRBJ2-7; abundance: NA; CDR3nt: TGCAGTGCTAGGACTAGCGGGGGGGCATACGAGCAGTACTTC; CDR3aa: CSARTSGGAYEQYF
v_gene: TRBV30; d_gene: NA; j_gene: TRBJ1-5; abundance: NA; CDR3nt: TGTGCCTGGTCTGGAGGGAATAGTCAGCCCCAGCATTTT; CDR3aa: CAWSGGNSQPQHF